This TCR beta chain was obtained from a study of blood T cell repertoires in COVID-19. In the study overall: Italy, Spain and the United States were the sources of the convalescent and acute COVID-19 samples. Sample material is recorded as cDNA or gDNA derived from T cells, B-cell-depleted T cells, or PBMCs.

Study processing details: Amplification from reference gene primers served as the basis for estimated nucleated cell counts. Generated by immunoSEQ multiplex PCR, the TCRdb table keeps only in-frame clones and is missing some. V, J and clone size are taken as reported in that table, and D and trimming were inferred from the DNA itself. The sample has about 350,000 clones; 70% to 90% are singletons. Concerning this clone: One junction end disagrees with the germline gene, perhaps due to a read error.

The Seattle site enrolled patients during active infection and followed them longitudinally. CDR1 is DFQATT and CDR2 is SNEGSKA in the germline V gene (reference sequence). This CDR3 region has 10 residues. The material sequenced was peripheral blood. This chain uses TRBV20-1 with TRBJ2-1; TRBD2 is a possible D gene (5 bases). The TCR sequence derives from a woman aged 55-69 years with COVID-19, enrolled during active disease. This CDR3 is CSAPRPNGVF. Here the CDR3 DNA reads TGCAGTGCTCCTCGGCCGAACGGGGTCTTC.